This T cell receptor (beta chain) is from a study of T cells in Graves' hyperthyroidism and ophthalmopathy. Amplified regions were TCR beta CDR3 sequences from RNA transcripts. HTBI primers were used for first-round RT-PCR of the TCR CDR3. TCRdb independently ran MiXCR on the multiplex PCR reads; one entry per CDR3 protein. Of around 110,000 distinct CDR3 sequences in the sample, approximately 15% were seen once. This clonotype occurred many times. CDR1 is MNHEY, CDR2 SVGEGT, per germline. Trimming at V came to 6 bases and at J to 4 bases, leaving 10 bases not matched to a gene. The CDR3 runs to 15 residues.

Sequencing input: blood. The V gene is TRBV6-2 or TRBV6-3, the J gene TRBJ2-5; 8 bases map to TRBD1. The receptor was isolated from a woman aged 45-65 years with Graves' hyperthyroidism. CDR3 DNA: TGTGCCAGCAGAGACACCGACAGGGGTACAGAGACCCAGTACTTC. Translated, it gives CASRDTDRGTETQYF.